There are a few counts of the clone carrying this TCR beta chain. This sample stems from a study of beta chain features in type 1 diabetes. As every portion of the isolated RNA was reverse transcribed, the sequencing read expressed TCRB transcripts. This table comes from immunoSEQ multiplex PCR, and its TCRdb copy is limited to in-frame clones, with some not included. The sample shows under 250,000 clones, about a tenth of them seen only once. Germline V gene data show CDR1 as SGHTA and CDR2 as FQGNSA. This CDR3 contains 12 residues. V dropped 5 bases and J dropped 4 bases, with 9 bases sitting between them.

The TCR originated in a man younger than 35 in good health. The chain uses TRBV7-2 and TRBJ2-7; no reliable D call. Sequences were obtained from central memory CD4+ T cells from blood. CDR3 residues: CASSLHTYEQYF. The DNA for the CDR3 is TGTGCCAGCAGCCTCCACACTTACGAGCAGTACTTC. Combining the CDR3 with reference TRBV7-2 and TRBJ2-7 gives the whole variable domain GAGVSQSPSNKVTEKGKDVELRCDPISGHTALYWYRQSLGQGLEFLIYFQGNSAPDKSGLPSDRFSAERTGGSVSTLTIQRTQQEDSAVYLCASSLHTYEQYFGPGTRLTVT.